The sample holds a few counts of the clone carrying this T cell receptor beta chain. This sample is drawn from a study of blood T cells in healthy people across ages. A second PCR, run for roughly 6 to 11 cycles, used a sample-barcoded 5' primer plus a J-beta primer mix. TCRdb used MiXCR to reprocess the 5' RACE reads, holding one entry per CDR3 protein. This sample has about 780,000 distinct CDR3 sequences, with about half found just once. The CDR3 runs 17 residues. V lost 4 bases, J lost 2 bases, and 11 bases stayed unmatched. The germline CDR1 and CDR2 sequences are SGHRS and YFSETQ. The gene calls are TRBV5-1 and TRBJ2-3; the match to TRBD2 covers 9 bases. Material for sequencing was blood. The clonotype comes from a man at least 80 years old in good health. The CDR3 loop reads CASSGASGAPSTDTQYF. The DNA of the CDR3 is TGCGCCAGCAGCGGGGCTAGCGGGGCCCCCTCCACAGATACGCAGTATTTT. The variable domain in full, with the rest retrieved from reference TRBV5-1 and TRBJ2-3, is KAGVTQTPRYLIKTRGQQVTLSCSPISGHRSVSWYQQTPGQGLQFLFEYFSETQRNKGNFPGRFSGRQFSNSRSEMNVSTLELGDSALYLCASSGASGAPSTDTQYFGPGTRLTVL.